Below, 30 T cell receptor beta chains from the same sample are listed, as sequenced in a study of technical replicates of blood from four donors. The protocol was immunoSEQ multiplex PCR, while the TCRdb copy is restricted to in-frame clones and leaves out a portion. In the table there are about 100,000 clones, 90% to 97% of which are singletons. The specimen sequenced was T cells isolated from PBMCs. The receptors come from a human donor in good health.

The rearrangement links TRBV5-1 to TRBJ1-2; maybe TRBD1 (5 bases). Germline lookup yields CDR1 SGHRS and CDR2 YFSETQ. The CDR3 runs to 14 residues. V was clipped by 0 bases and J by 4 bases, with 10 bases between them. The DNA for the CDR3 is TGCGCCAGCAGCTTGGCGGGGGAGCCCTATGGCTACACCTTC. Translating gives CASSLAGEPYGYTF. Based on the CDR3 plus reference TRBV5-1 and TRBJ1-2, the full variable domain is KAGVTQTPRYLIKTRGQQVTLSCSPISGHRSVSWYQQTPGQGLQFLFEYFSETQRNKGNFPGRFSGRQFSNSRSEMNVSTLELGDSALYLCASSLAGEPYGYTFGSGTRLTVV.

V usage is TRBV2 and J usage is TRBJ1-6, with D tentatively TRBD1 (5 bases). Deletions cut 2 bases from V and 8 bases from J, with 10 bases between. The CDR3 is 14 amino acids. Germline assignment: CDR1 SNHLY and CDR2 FYNNEI. In DNA, the CDR3 is TGTGCCAGCAGTGAACGGACATCTGATTCACCCCTCCACTTT. It translates to CASSERTSDSPLHF.

In this sample, this clone turned up once. The chain joins TRBV18 to TRBJ2-2; no definite D call. This CDR3 has 13 residues. Per the germline V gene, CDR1 is KGHSH and CDR2 is LQKENI. Trimming removed 0 bases from V and 5 bases from J, with 4 bases in between. The CDR3 DNA reads TGTGCCAGCTCACCACCCGGGACCGGGGAGCTGTTTTTT. The encoded protein is CASSPPGTGELFF. Drawing the rest from reference TRBV18 and TRBJ2-2, the complete variable domain is NAGVMQNPRHLVRRRGQEARLRCSPMKGHSHVYWYRQLPEEGLKFMVYLQKENIIDESGMPKERFSAEFPKEGPSILRIQQVVRGDSAAYFCASSPPGTGELFFGEGSRLTVL.

The chain combines TRBV7-6 with TRBJ1-2; maybe TRBD1 (5 bases). This CDR3 has 15 amino acids. Trimming stripped 5 bases from V and 8 bases from J, with 21 bases between. The germline V gene has CDR1 SGHVS and CDR2 FNYEAQ. In nucleotides, the CDR3 is TGTGCCAGCAGCGCCACCCCGGCAGGGATATACGGCTACACCTTC. Its translation: CASSATPAGIYGYTF. The whole variable domain, filled in from reference TRBV7-6 and TRBJ1-2, reads GAGVSQSPRYKVTKRGQDVALRCDPISGHVSLYWYRQALGQGPEFLTYFNYEAQQDKSGLPNDRFSAERPEGSISTLTIQRTEQRDSAMYRCASSATPAGIYGYTFGSGTRLTVV.

V usage is TRBV5-1 and J usage is TRBJ2-3; TRBD2 aligns across 9 bases. J gave up 6 bases and V 0 bases, and 8 bases lay outside the gene matches. This CDR3 is built from 16 residues. The germline gives CDR1 SGHRS, CDR2 YFSETQ. In DNA form, the CDR3 reads TGCGCCAGCAGCTTGGGAGGGGCGGGAGGGCCGGATACGCAGTATTTT. It yields the protein CASSLGGAGGPDTQYF.

The rearrangement links TRBV18 to TRBJ1-5; 8 nucleotides line up with TRBD1. The CDR3 covers 16 residues. Germline trimming cut 0 bases from V and 6 bases from J; bases unmatched to any gene: 7. Per the germline V gene, CDR1 is KGHSH and CDR2 is LQKENI. The CDR3 DNA sequence: TGTGCCAGCTCACCACCTCTTACAGGGGGAACTCAGCCCCAGCATTTT. This codes for CASSPPLTGGTQPQHF. Together with reference TRBV18 and TRBJ1-5, the CDR3 gives the full variable domain: NAGVMQNPRHLVRRRGQEARLRCSPMKGHSHVYWYRQLPEEGLKFMVYLQKENIIDESGMPKERFSAEFPKEGPSILRIQQVVRGDSAAYFCASSPPLTGGTQPQHFGDGTRLSIL.

V usage is TRBV18 and J usage is TRBJ1-5; the match to TRBD1 covers 7 bases. CDR1 and CDR2 (germline): KGHSH, LQKENI. This CDR3 has 14 amino acids. V shed 6 bases and J 1 base; nucleotides not matched to a gene: 3. CDR3 residues: CASSGTASNQPQHF. For the CDR3, the DNA is TGTGCCAGCTCGGGGACAGCAAGCAATCAGCCCCAGCATTTT.

The CDR3 sequence is CASSSTGGLGYGYTF. The CDR3 DNA reads TGCGCCAGCAGCTCAACAGGGGGCCTGGGCTATGGCTACACCTTC. The chain combines TRBV5-1 with TRBJ1-2, with TRBD1 identical over 9 bases. The CDR3 has 15 amino acids. The V gene end was trimmed by 3 bases and the J gene end by 4 bases; junction bases not matched to a gene: 7. CDR1 and CDR2 from the germline V gene are SGHRS and YFSETQ.

V gene TRBV5-1 combines with J gene TRBJ2-7; D is uncertain. Germline CDR1 and CDR2: SGHRS and YFSETQ. The CDR3 is made up of 13 amino acids. Deletions cut 3 bases from V and 0 bases from J, with 7 bases between. CDR3 sequence (DNA): TGCGCCAGCAGCTCCAGTATCTCCTACGAGCAGTACTTC. Protein product: CASSSSISYEQYF.

This chain joins TRBV5-6 and TRBJ1-5; tentative D call: TRBD1 (5 bases). The CDR3 loop spans 14 amino acids. Germline V gene lookup returns CDR1 SGHDT and CDR2 YYEEEE. Trimming cost V 2 bases and J 0 bases, with 6 bases left between them. In nucleotides, the CDR3 is TGTGCCAGCAGCTTACAGGTTAGCAATCAGCCCCAGCATTTT. Translating it yields CASSLQVSNQPQHF.

This sequence joins TRBV2 and TRBJ2-2, with D possibly being TRBD2 (6 bases). V gave up 0 bases and J gave up 4 bases, with 6 bases separating them. The germline V gene has CDR1 SNHLY and CDR2 FYNNEI. The CDR3 loop spans 14 amino acids. The CDR3 here is CASSEAGGTGELFF. For the CDR3, the DNA is TGTGCCAGCAGTGAAGCGGGAGGCACCGGGGAGCTGTTTTTT.

The gene calls are TRBV30 and TRBJ1-1, with 9 bases aligning to TRBD1. The CDR3 has 13 residues. The ends lost 2 bases at V and 3 bases at J; junction bases unmatched: 1. Germline assignment: CDR1 GTSNPN and CDR2 SVGIG (reference sequence). CDR3 loop: CAWSRTGDTEAFF. The CDR3 DNA sequence: TGTGCCTGGAGTCGGACAGGGGACACTGAAGCTTTCTTT.

The chain couples TRBV2 to TRBJ2-3, with D possibly TRBD1 on 6 matching bases. V was clipped by 4 bases and J by 2 bases, with 22 bases between them. Germline values: CDR1 SNHLY, CDR2 FYNNEI. This CDR3 contains 18 residues. CDR3 coding DNA: TGTGCCAGCAGTGTTGAGGTATTCGGACAGTCGATCACAGATACGCAGTATTTT. Amino acids: CASSVEVFGQSITDTQYF.

This chain uses TRBV30 with TRBJ2-5; possibly TRBD1 for D (5 bases). Germline CDR1 and CDR2: GTSNPN and SVGIG (reference sequence). The V gene lost 4 bases and the J gene lost 4 bases, with 13 bases spanning the gap. The CDR3 is 13 residues long. This CDR3 is CAWIGARGETQYF. The CDR3 DNA is TGTGCCTGGATTGGGGCTCGCGGAGAGACCCAGTACTTC.

In its sample, this clone was seen once. The V call is TRBV2, the J call TRBJ1-5; the D is unclear. The CDR3 consists of 15 residues. The germline V and J ends were trimmed by 6 bases and 4 bases, with 16 bases remaining between them. In germline, CDR1 is SNHLY, CDR2 FYNNEI. The CDR3: CASSPILESNQPQHF. CDR3 bases: TGTGCCAGCAGCCCGATTCTGGAGAGTAATCAGCCCCAGCATTTT.

The chain joins TRBV19 to TRBJ2-6; D may be TRBD1 (5 bases). The V gene's germline CDR1 is LNHDA and CDR2 SQIVND (reference sequence). CDR3 length equals 15 residues. V lost 3 bases and J lost 0, with 6 bases in between. DNA for the CDR3: TGTGCCAGTAGTATGACAGTCTCTGGGGCCAACGTCCTGACTTTC. This gives the protein CASSMTVSGANVLTF. Full variable domain (outside the CDR3, taken from reference TRBV19 and TRBJ2-6): DGGITQSPKYLFRKEGQNVTLSCEQNLNHDAMYWYRQDPGQGLRLIYYSQIVNDFQKGDIAEGYSVSREKKESFPLTVTSAQKNPTAFYLCASSMTVSGANVLTFGAGSRLTVL.

CDR3 protein: CASSLRGAGQPQHF. The CDR3 region has the DNA TGCGCCAGCAGCTTGCGAGGGGCGGGACAGCCCCAGCATTTT. The chain employs TRBV5-1 and TRBJ1-5, with D perhaps matching TRBD1 (5 bases). CDR1 and CDR2 (germline): SGHRS, YFSETQ. V lost 1 base to trimming and J lost 7 bases, with 12 bases between them. The CDR3 has 14 residues.

The chain recombines TRBV6-5 with TRBJ2-7; the D is unclear. Trimming pared 4 bases from V and 3 bases from J, leaving 7 bases between. Germline-derived CDR1 and CDR2 are MNHEY and SVGAGI. The CDR3 contains 12 residues. DNA for the CDR3: TGTGCCAGCAGTTCAACACGCTACGAGCAGTACTTC. Translating gives CASSSTRYEQYF.

The chain has TRBV4-1 and TRBJ1-1; no reliable D call. The V end was cut by 0 bases, the J end by 5 bases, with 13 bases between. CDR3 length: 15 residues. Germline lookup yields CDR1 MGHRA and CDR2 YSYEKL. The CDR3 nucleotides are TGCGCCAGCAGCCAAGAACCACACCCGGGGACTGAAGCTTTCTTT. Translated, it gives CASSQEPHPGTEAFF.

V usage is TRBV5-6 and J usage is TRBJ2-1; 10 bases line up with TRBD2. The CDR3 runs 16 residues. V lost 2 bases and J lost 7; bases outside the gene matches: 9. Germline CDR1 is SGHDT and CDR2 is YYEEEE. DNA for the CDR3: TGTGCCAGCAGCTTTGAAGCGGGGGGGTGGGGGAATGAGCAGTTCTTC. Amino acid sequence: CASSFEAGGWGNEQFF. The entire variable domain, with the rest obtained from reference TRBV5-6 and TRBJ2-1, is as follows: DAGVTQSPTHLIKTRGQQVTLRCSPKSGHDTVSWYQQALGQGPQFIFQYYEEEERQRGNFPDRFSGHQFPNYSSELNVNALLLGDSALYLCASSFEAGGWGNEQFFGPGTRLTVL.

This chain's CDR3 is CASLEERGVNTEAFF. CDR3 DNA sequence: TGTGCCAGCCTCGAGGAGCGGGGGGTGAACACTGAAGCTTTCTTT. The chain employs TRBV11-2 and TRBJ1-1; D may be TRBD1 (5 bases). Germline loops: CDR1 SGHAT, CDR2 FQNNGV. This CDR3 region has 15 residues. V shed 8 bases and J shed 0 bases, with 16 bases lying between them.

CDR3 region: CASSIGVLYEQYF. For the CDR3, the DNA is TGTGCCAGCTCAATCGGGGTTCTCTACGAGCAGTACTTC. The chain links TRBV13 to TRBJ2-7; weak D call: TRBD2 (5 bases). This CDR3 region has 13 residues. Germline CDR1 reads PRHDT; CDR2 reads FYEKMQ (reference sequence). Trimming took 8 bases from V and 3 from J, leaving 14 bases between them.

The V gene is TRBV4-1, the J gene TRBJ2-5, with D possibly matching TRBD1 (6 bases). V lost 1 base and J lost 7, with 16 bases in between. CDR1 and CDR2 from the germline V gene are MGHRA and YSYEKL. The CDR3 is 15 residues long. As DNA, the CDR3 is TGCGCCAGCAGCCAAGGTCGACAGGCCGCGGGGACCCAGTACTTC. This translates into CASSQGRQAAGTQYF.

This chain connects TRBV4-1 to TRBJ2-5; TRBD1 is a possible D gene (5 bases). Germline CDR1 is MGHRA and CDR2 is YSYEKL. Trimming took off 1 base at V and 4 bases at J, with 7 bases between the two ends. The CDR3 runs to 13 residues. CDR3 protein: CASSQGRGETQYF. As DNA, the CDR3 is TGCGCCAGCAGCCAAGGTAGGGGAGAGACCCAGTACTTC.

This chain uses TRBV15 with TRBJ1-5, with a tentative D call TRBD1 (5 bases). Trimming removed 1 base at V and 6 bases at J, with 19 bases between. Germline V gene sequence: CDR1 LNHNV, CDR2 YYDKDF (reference sequence). The CDR3 totals 17 residues. The CDR3 sequence: CATSRGKGSDQGQPQHF. The CDR3 nucleotides are TGTGCCACCAGCAGAGGAAAGGGCAGCGACCAGGGTCAGCCCCAGCATTTT.

The chain is built from TRBV5-1 and TRBJ1-1, with D tentatively TRBD1 (5 bases). CDR1 is SGHRS and CDR2 is YFSETQ in the germline V gene. The CDR3 extends over 14 amino acids. V dropped 0 bases and J dropped 6 bases, with 12 bases sitting between them. CDR3 amino acids: CASSLGSPRAEAFF. CDR3 nucleotide sequence: TGCGCCAGCAGCTTGGGTTCCCCCAGGGCTGAAGCTTTCTTT.

V is TRBV19 and J is TRBJ2-2, with TRBD1 as a possible D gene (5 bases). Germline CDR1 and CDR2: LNHDA and SQIVND (reference sequence). V was pared by 5 bases and J by 5 bases, with 15 bases between. The CDR3 consists of 15 residues. CDR3 DNA sequence: TGTGCCAGTAGTTGGATAACAGGAAGGACCGGGGAGCTGTTTTTT. This sequence encodes CASSWITGRTGELFF.

The gene calls are TRBV5-4 and TRBJ2-3, with a weak D call TRBD2 (7 bases). The CDR3 is made up of 16 amino acids. Trimming stripped 3 bases from V and 1 base from J, with 15 bases between. Per the germline V gene, CDR1 is SGHNT and CDR2 is YYREEE (reference sequence). In nucleotides, the CDR3 is TGTGCCAGCAGCTCGAAGAAGGGGGGGGGCACAGATACGCAGTATTTT. Residues: CASSSKKGGGTDTQYF.

V usage is TRBV5-1 and J usage is TRBJ2-3; 8 bases map to TRBD2. Looked up from germline, CDR1 is SGHRS and CDR2 is YFSETQ. The CDR3 spans 15 residues. The J segment lost 2 bases and the V segment lost 4 bases, leaving 6 bases of the junction unmatched. The CDR3: CASSVRSGDTDTQYF. CDR3 DNA: TGCGCCAGCAGCGTCCGTAGCGGGGACACAGATACGCAGTATTTT.

The chain carries TRBV5-1 and TRBJ1-2; D is possibly TRBD1 (5 bases). Trimming cost V 7 bases and J 8 bases, with 27 bases left between them. Germline CDR1 is SGHRS and CDR2 is YFSETQ. The CDR3 has 16 residues. In DNA form, the CDR3 reads TGCGCCAGCCTACGGCTAGGGGCCCACGATGCGGGGGGCTACACCTTC. It codes for CASLRLGAHDAGGYTF.